Below are 19 T cell receptor beta chains sequenced from a single sample in a study of OX40 agonist ivuxolimab in advanced cancers. Clones were read by immunoSEQ multiplex PCR, and TCRdb kept only the in-frame ones, dropping some. The repertoire holds 70,000 to 95,000 clones, with around 90% as singletons. Sequencing used CD4+ or CD8+ T cells sorted from blood, obtained in a trial of the OX40 agonist ivuxolimab. Receptor source: an adult with an advanced solid tumor such as melanoma, head and neck, liver or kidney cancer.

This clone was picked up a small number of times. V gene TRBV5-4 combines with J gene TRBJ2-7; TRBD1 agrees at 7 bases. The germline gives CDR1 SGHNT, CDR2 YYREEE (reference sequence). Unmatched junction bases numbered 6, after V lost 4 bases and J lost 2 bases. This CDR3 is built from 14 residues. The CDR3 is CASSQTGQPYEQYF. CDR3 DNA: TGTGCCAGCAGCCAAACGGGACAGCCCTACGAGCAGTACTTC.

Comments on this clone: Other DNA sequences in this specimen translate into the identical CDR3. This chain connects TRBV6-5 to TRBJ1-1; 9 nucleotides line up with TRBD1. This CDR3 is built from 15 residues. V dropped 0 bases and J dropped 2; count of bases not matched to a gene: 1. Germline V gene data show CDR1 as MNHEY and CDR2 as SVGAGI. In DNA, the CDR3 is TGTGCCAGCAGTTACTCGGGACAGGGCAACACTGAAGCTTTCTTT. Its protein is CASSYSGQGNTEAFF.

V usage is TRBV30 and J usage is TRBJ2-7, with 7 bases fitting TRBD2. The ends lost 2 bases at V and 3 bases at J; junction bases unmatched: 7. CDR1 is GTSNPN and CDR2 is SVGIG in the germline V gene (reference sequence). The CDR3 consists of 14 residues. The CDR3 bases are TGTGCCTGGAGTCACACTAGCGCACACTACGAGCAGTACTTC. This sequence encodes CAWSHTSAHYEQYF.

Only a few counts were recorded for this clone. J is TRBJ1-1 and V is TRBV7-9; D gene ambiguous. V was trimmed by 5 bases and J by 8 bases, leaving 12 bases between them. The germline V gene encodes CDR1 SEHNR and CDR2 FQNEAQ (reference sequence). The CDR3 length is 12 residues. The CDR3 DNA reads TGTGCCAGCAGCCGCGGACCCGGAGAAGCTTTCTTT. Its protein is CASSRGPGEAFF.

This chain connects TRBV30 to TRBJ1-1; 7 bases agree with TRBD1. CDR3 length: 14 residues. The trim removed 0 bases at V and 4 bases at J, leaving 5 bases unmatched. Germline values: CDR1 GTSNPN, CDR2 SVGIG (reference sequence). CDR3 sequence reads: CAWSVRPGGTEAFF. As DNA, the CDR3 is TGTGCCTGGAGTGTACGTCCAGGGGGCACTGAAGCTTTCTTT.

This clone was detected once. The chain is built from TRBV19 and TRBJ1-1; D gene ambiguous. CDR1 is LNHDA, CDR2 SQIVND, per germline (reference sequence). The CDR3 extends over 14 amino acids. V was cut by 2 bases and J by 3 bases, with 10 bases left in between. In DNA form, the CDR3 reads TGTGCCAGTAGTATAAGGGTTTGGGACACTGAAGCTTTCTTT. Its protein product is CASSIRVWDTEAFF.

CDR3: CASSQTTGDPYEQYF. DNA for the CDR3: TGCGCCAGCAGCCAGACAACAGGGGACCCCTACGAGCAGTACTTC. The rearrangement uses TRBV4-1 and TRBJ2-7; TRBD1 agrees at 7 bases. The V gene's germline CDR1 is MGHRA and CDR2 YSYEKL. V trimming: 3 bases; J trimming: 2 bases; junction bases outside the gene matches: 7. CDR3 size: 15 residues.

This clone occurred once. CDR3 bases: TGTGCCAGCAGTGAAGAGAGCAATCAGCCCCAGCATTTT. This codes for CASSEESNQPQHF. V gene TRBV6-4 combines with J gene TRBJ1-5, with D unresolved. Germline CDR1 MRHNA, CDR2 SNTAGT. V was shortened by 3 bases and J by 1 base, with 4 bases between the two germline ends. CDR3 length equals 13 residues.

The CDR3 spells CASSLAETQYF. CDR3 nucleotide sequence: TGTGCCAGCAGCTTAGCAGAGACCCAGTACTTC. The genes are TRBV7-8 and TRBJ2-5; D is unresolved. Deletions cut 0 bases from V and 4 bases from J, with 0 bases between. This CDR3 spans 11 amino acids. Germline V gene sequence: CDR1 SGHVS, CDR2 FQNEAQ.

The V and J genes are TRBV30 and TRBJ2-7, with a tentative D call TRBD1 (5 bases). The V and J ends lost 5 bases and 3 bases respectively, with 8 bases between them. This CDR3 is 11 amino acids long. The V gene's germline CDR1 is GTSNPN and CDR2 SVGIG (reference sequence). For the CDR3, the DNA is TGTGCCTGGGGGGCGAGCTACGAGCAGTACTTC. It yields the protein CAWGASYEQYF.

The J gene is TRBJ1-4, the V gene TRBV18, with TRBD1 as a possible D gene (5 bases). The CDR3 is 15 residues long. Trimming removed 2 bases at V and 1 base at J, with 8 bases between. Germline lookup yields CDR1 KGHSH and CDR2 LQKENI. CDR3 in amino acids: CASSPRRGTNEKLFF. As DNA, the CDR3 is TGTGCCAGCTCACCAAGGAGGGGAACTAATGAAAAACTGTTTTTT. Supplemented by reference TRBV18 and TRBJ1-4, the full variable domain reads NAGVMQNPRHLVRRRGQEARLRCSPMKGHSHVYWYRQLPEEGLKFMVYLQKENIIDESGMPKERFSAEFPKEGPSILRIQQVVRGDSAAYFCASSPRRGTNEKLFFGSGTQLSVL.

The V and J genes are TRBV5-4 and TRBJ2-3; 10 bases agree with TRBD1. V was pared by 2 bases and J by 2 bases, with 2 bases of the junction left unmatched. Germline-derived CDR1 and CDR2 are SGHNT and YYREEE (reference sequence). CDR3 size: 15 residues. CDR3 nucleotides: TGTGCCAGCAGCTTCGGGACAGGGGCCACAGATACGCAGTATTTT. Its protein is CASSFGTGATDTQYF.

V is TRBV29-1 and J is TRBJ1-4, with unresolved D. Germline lookup yields CDR1 SQVTM and CDR2 ANQGSEA. The CDR3 extends over 16 amino acids. V was pared by 7 bases and J by 8 bases, with 26 bases between. The CDR3 sequence is CSALIDSRIGREKLFF. The CDR3 DNA sequence: TGCAGCGCCTTGATTGATAGTCGCATAGGGAGGGAAAAACTGTTTTTT.

The rearrangement links TRBV6-6 to TRBJ1-5; no firm D call. Germline assignment: CDR1 MNHNY and CDR2 SVGAGI (reference sequence). V dropped 0 bases and J dropped 7 bases, with 7 bases sitting between them. The CDR3 is 13 residues long. The CDR3, as DNA: TGTGCCAGCAGTTACTCGGAGAGACAGCCCCAGCATTTT. It specifies CASSYSERQPQHF.

The chain links TRBV9 to TRBJ2-3; TRBD2 might be the D (5 bases). This CDR3 is built from 16 residues. V was pared by 0 bases and J by 2 bases, with 13 bases between. Germline CDR1 reads SGDLS; CDR2 reads YYNGEE. In DNA form, the CDR3 reads TGTGCCAGCAGCGTAGTAGGAGACTACCACACAGATACGCAGTATTTT. The encoded protein is CASSVVGDYHTDTQYF.

Only one count was recorded for this clone. The chain carries TRBV5-1 and TRBJ2-1; maybe TRBD1 (6 bases). The germline CDR1 and CDR2 sequences are SGHRS and YFSETQ. With 4 bases removed from V and 3 bases from J, the gap between germline ends came to 11 bases. The CDR3 has 14 amino acids. CDR3 protein: CASSEYRDYNEQFF. The CDR3 DNA sequence: TGCGCCAGCAGCGAATACAGGGACTACAATGAGCAGTTCTTC.

This chain connects TRBV25-1 to TRBJ2-5, with D hard to call. The CDR3 totals 10 residues. From germline, CDR1 is MGHDK and CDR2 SYGVNS. V was cut by 7 bases and J by 13 bases, with 13 bases left in between. The DNA of the CDR3 is TGTGCCAGCACCGACGGTATCTGGTACTTC. Translation gives CASTDGIWYF.

This clone was counted a few times. This rearrangement joins TRBV11-2 to TRBJ2-7; D not certain. This CDR3 contains 15 residues. With 5 bases removed from V and 3 bases from J, the gap between germline ends came to 17 bases. Germline CDR1 SGHAT, CDR2 FQNNGV. The CDR3 coding sequence is TGTGCCAGCAGCCCCTTAAGTGGGCCCCGCTACGAGCAGTACTTC. Translating it yields CASSPLSGPRYEQYF.

The rearrangement uses TRBV28 and TRBJ2-1; D is uncertain. The ends were cut back, 5 bases at V and 0 bases at J, with 14 bases in the middle. The CDR3 consists of 16 residues. Germline V gene data show CDR1 as MDHEN and CDR2 as SYDVKM. This CDR3 reads CASSSQSRRSYNEQFF. The CDR3 region has the DNA TGTGCCAGCAGTAGTCAGAGTCGACGCTCCTACAATGAGCAGTTCTTC. Using reference TRBV28 and TRBJ2-1 for the parts outside the CDR3, the full variable domain is DVKVTQSSRYLVKRTGEKVFLECVQDMDHENMFWYRQDPGLGLRLIYFSYDVKMKEKGDIPEGYSVSREKKERFSLILESASTNQTSMYLCASSSQSRRSYNEQFFGPGTRLTVL.